This T cell receptor (beta chain) came from a study of shared clonotypes between healthy human individuals. The wider study: Contributing individuals were a couple of females and three males aged 18 to 49.

Donors were Caucasian adults residing in Nashville, Tennessee, USA. Samples left unsorted employed about 100 million PBMCs for genomic DNA. The CDR3 is 15 amino acids. V was pared by 2 bases and J by 5 bases, with 6 bases of the junction left unmatched. The method was immunoSEQ multiplex PCR; TCRdb's version includes in-frame clones alone and lacks a portion of them. The sample shows about 480,000 clones, around 79% of them seen only once. The sequence came from a woman in her thirties or forties in good health. Some clones in this sample may be carry-over from other donors' samples. J is TRBJ1-1 and V is TRBV23-1, with TRBD1 matching 9 bases. TRBV23-1 is an open reading frame, and its role is uncertain. Sequencing was performed on PBMCs. The DNA of the CDR3 is TGCGCCAGCAGTCAAGACAGGGGGTGGGTTACTGAAGCTTTCTTT. Translating gives CASSQDRGWVTEAFF.